The sequence of this TCR beta chain was determined in a study of glioma-infiltrating T cells after dendritic cell vaccination. Time point indicated: after dendritic cell vaccination, including at tumor progression/relapse. Only patients with spare fresh-frozen tumor and over two years of follow-up were included. Isocitrate dehydrogenase mutation was absent in all glioblastoma patients. This CDR3 comprises 16 residues. Germline V gene lookup returns CDR1 LGHNT and CDR2 FRNRAP. V was shortened by 4 bases and J by 7 bases, with 23 bases between the two germline ends. Up to about 2 ug genomic DNA was used for TCRB CDR3 amplification. The PCR used 60 V beta and 13 J beta primers. The method was immunoSEQ multiplex PCR; TCRdb's version includes in-frame clones alone and lacks a portion of them. Of approximately 50,000 clones in the sample, 70% to 90% were seen once.

The receptor was isolated from a human donor with glioblastoma. The source was blood, collected after dendritic cell vaccination. The rearrangement joins TRBV12-5 to TRBJ2-7; a weak D match, TRBD1 (6 bases). The DNA for the CDR3 is TGTGCTAGTGGTTCGCCCGCGCAGGGGATGAAAAAAGAGCAGTACTTC. Amino acids: CASGSPAQGMKKEQYF.